This T cell receptor (beta chain) came from a study of long-term antiretroviral therapy in people with HIV. Study-wide background: Samples collected earliest predate the 2015 immediate-ART recommendation by about a decade.

Version v3.0 of the immunoSEQ assay ran at survey level. Libraries were prepared by immunoSEQ multiplex PCR; TCRdb keeps only in-frame clonotypes and omits some of them. Counted here are 30,000 or so clones, 95% to 98% occurring once; the ten biggest clones make up around 1.8%. General observations from the study: Controls exceeded HIV repertoires in CDR3 length range.

Donors needed at least one pre-ART PBMC sample plus at least two post-ART samples. A remark on this clone: Its specificity is not known.

Between the trimmed V and J ends, which lost 2 bases and 3 bases, there was a span of 17 bases. The CDR3 loop spans 16 amino acids. The germline V gene has CDR1 SGHAT and CDR2 FQNNGV. The sample here was unsorted PBMCs, taken 7.6 years after starting antiretroviral therapy. The J gene is TRBJ2-7, the V gene TRBV11-2; tentatively, D is TRBD1 or TRBD2 (5 bases each). The TCR comes from a man aged 30 to 39 with HIV. In DNA form, the CDR3 reads TGTGCCAGCAGCTTAAGTGACCTTCGGGGCGACTACGAGCAGTACTTC. It is translated as CASSLSDLRGDYEQYF.